This T cell receptor (beta chain) is drawn from a study of regulatory T cells in long-lasting Graves disease. Study outcomes and limitations: It was possible that the small sample size reduced accuracy.

Combining iRepertoire HTBI primers with Arm-PCR of CDR3 regions, the authors built TCR beta libraries. TCRdb ran MiXCR on the multiplex PCR reads and lists one entry per CDR3 protein. Of 350,000 to 550,000 distinct CDR3 sequences in the sample, about 15% were seen once. Noted time point: newly diagnosed GD, antithyroid drugs for less than 3 months. RNA from PBMCs was the source of the TCR library. The peripheral blood volume drawn was 7 to 10 milliliters, and it was collected into EDTA tubes. Worth noting for this clonotype: The target antigen is unknown. This likely reflects a read error, since a far larger clone is one base away.

There are 11 residues in the CDR3. The germline V gene has CDR1 MNHEY and CDR2 SVGEGT. Trimming removed 5 bases at V and 6 bases at J, with 8 bases between. These data were likewise used in another study, on T cells in Graves' hyperthyroidism and ophthalmopathy. This second study notes: A model of 13 V-J pairs discriminated ophthalmopathy from stable hyperthyroidism.

The chain recombines TRBV6-2 or TRBV6-3 with TRBJ2-7; D not resolved. Sequenced material: peripheral blood mononuclear cells (PBMCs), taken at new diagnosis, from a patient treated with antithyroid drugs. The clonotype originates from a woman aged 18-35 years with Graves disease. This CDR3 is CASSPHFEQYF. CDR3 DNA sequence: TGTGCCAGCAGTCCCCACTTCGAGCAGTACTTC.